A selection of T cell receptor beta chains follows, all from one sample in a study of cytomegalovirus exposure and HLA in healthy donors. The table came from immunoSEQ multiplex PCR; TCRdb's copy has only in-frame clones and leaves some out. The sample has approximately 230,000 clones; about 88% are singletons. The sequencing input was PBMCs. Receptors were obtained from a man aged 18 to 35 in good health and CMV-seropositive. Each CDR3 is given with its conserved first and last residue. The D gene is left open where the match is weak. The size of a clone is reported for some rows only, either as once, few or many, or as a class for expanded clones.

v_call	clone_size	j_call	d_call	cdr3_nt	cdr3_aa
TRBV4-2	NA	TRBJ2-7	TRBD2	TGTGCCAGCAGCCAAGATCGAGAACTAGCGGGCTACGAGCAGTACTTC	CASSQDRELAGYEQYF
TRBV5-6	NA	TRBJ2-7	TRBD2	TGTGCCAGTTCTAGCGGGAAACGAGTCGGTGGAACCTACGAGCAGTACTTC	CASSSGKRVGGTYEQYF
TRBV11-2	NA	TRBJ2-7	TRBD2	TGTGCCAGCAGCTTACGACTAGCGGGAGGCTACGAGCAGTACTTC	CASSLRLAGGYEQYF
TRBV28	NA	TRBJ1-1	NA	TGTGCCAGCAACTCCCCGGGGAGCACGGCTGAAGCTTTCTTT	CASNSPGSTAEAFF
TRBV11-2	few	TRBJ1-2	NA	TGTGCCAGCAGCCGACAGACCTATGGCTACACCTTC	CASSRQTYGYTF
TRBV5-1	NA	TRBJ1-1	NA	TGCGCCAGCAAGGTCGGACAAGACACTGAAGCTTTCTTT	CASKVGQDTEAFF
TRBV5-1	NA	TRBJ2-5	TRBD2	TGCGCCAGCAGCTTGGGTGTTAGCGGGACCTCGGGAGAGACCCAGTACTTC	CASSLGVSGTSGETQYF
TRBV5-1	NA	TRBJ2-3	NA	TGCGCCAGCCGACTTAGCACAGATACGCAGTATTTT	CASRLSTDTQYF
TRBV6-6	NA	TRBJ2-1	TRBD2	TGTGCCAGCAGTTTCCTAGCGGGAGGTAATGAGCAGTTCTTC	CASSFLAGGNEQFF
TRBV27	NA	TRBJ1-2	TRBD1	TGTGCCAGCAGTTTAAACGGACAGGCTCTAACCTTC	CASSLNGQALTF
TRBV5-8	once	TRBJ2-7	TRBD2	TGTGCCAGCAGTCCCCTAGCGGGAGGGCCTTACGAGCAGTACTTC	CASSPLAGGPYEQYF
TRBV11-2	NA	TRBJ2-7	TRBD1	TGTGCCAGCAGTCGTGACCCCGGGACAGGGTGGTCGCAGTACTTC	CASSRDPGTGWSQYF
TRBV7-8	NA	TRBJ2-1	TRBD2	TGTGCCAGCAGCTTAAATCTAGCGGGAGGCAATGAGCAGTTCTTC	CASSLNLAGGNEQFF
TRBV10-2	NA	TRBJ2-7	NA	TGCGCCAGCAGGGACAACTCCTACGAGCAGTACTTC	CASRDNSYEQYF
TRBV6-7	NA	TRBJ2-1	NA	TGTGCCAGCAGTTACGGGAGCTGCTCCTACAATGAGCAGTTCTTC	CASSYGSCSYNEQFF
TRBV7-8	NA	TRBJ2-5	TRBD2	TGTGCCAGCAGCCCAACTAGCGAGCAAGAGACCCAGTACTTC	CASSPTSEQETQYF
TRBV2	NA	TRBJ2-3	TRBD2	TGTGCCAGCAGTTTAGCGGGCTCCACAGATACGCAGTATTTT	CASSLAGSTDTQYF
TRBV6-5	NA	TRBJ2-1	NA	TGTGCCAGCAGAAGCCCAGTTAATGAGCAGTTCTTC	CASRSPVNEQFF
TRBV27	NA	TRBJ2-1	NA	TGTGCCAGCAGGGCGGAACCGTGGGATGAGCAGTTCTTC	CASRAEPWDEQFF
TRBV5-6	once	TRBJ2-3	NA	TGTGCCAGCAGCGGCGAGAGCAGGGTCTACTTT	CASSGESRVYF
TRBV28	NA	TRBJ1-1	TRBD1	TGTGCCAGCAGTTACCACGGGACAGGTGAAGCTTTCTTT	CASSYHGTGEAFF
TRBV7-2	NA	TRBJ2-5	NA	TGTGCCAGCAGCCCCTTCCGGGGAGAGACCCAGTACTTC	CASSPFRGETQYF
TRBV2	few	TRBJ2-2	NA	TGTGCCAGCAGTGGGACAGTATTCACCGGGGAGCTGTTTTTT	CASSGTVFTGELFF
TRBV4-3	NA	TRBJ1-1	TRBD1	TGCGCCAGCAGCCAAGATTTCGGGACAGACGAAGCTTTCTTT	CASSQDFGTDEAFF
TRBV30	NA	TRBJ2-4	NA	TGTGCCTGGAGTGTAAGTCAGGGGGGAAACATTCAGTACTTC	CAWSVSQGGNIQYF
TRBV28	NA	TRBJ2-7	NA	TGTGCCAGCAGGGCGGTGTTTAGGGATGAGCAGTACTTC	CASRAVFRDEQYF
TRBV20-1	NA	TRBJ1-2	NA	TGCAGTGCTACAGACGGGGCTGGCTACACCTTC	CSATDGAGYTF
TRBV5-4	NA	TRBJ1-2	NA	TGTGCCAGCAGCTTGATGGCAGACTTTAACTATGGCTACACCTTC	CASSLMADFNYGYTF
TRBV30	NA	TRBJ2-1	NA	TGTGCCTGGAGTGTAGGAGGTGAGCAGTTCTTC	CAWSVGGEQFF
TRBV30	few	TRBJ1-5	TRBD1	TGTGCCTGGACGGGACAGGGGGCTATCTGGAGTCAGCCCCAGCATTTT	CAWTGQGAIWSQPQHF
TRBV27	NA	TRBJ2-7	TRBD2	TGTGCCAGCAGCGGACTAGCGGCTGCCTACGAGCAGTACTTC	CASSGLAAAYEQYF
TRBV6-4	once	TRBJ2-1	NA	TGTGCCAGCAGTGATCTAGCGCTGCTCTACAATGAGCAGTTCTTC	CASSDLALLYNEQFF
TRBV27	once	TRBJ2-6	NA	TGTGCCAGTCGCCCAGGACGGGGGGCCAACGTCCTGACTTTC	CASRPGRGANVLTF
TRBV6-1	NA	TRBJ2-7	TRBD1	TGTGCCAGCAGTGAAGCGCTTCCGGGGACAGGGACCTACGAGCAGTACTTC	CASSEALPGTGTYEQYF
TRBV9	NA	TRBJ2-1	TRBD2	TGTGCCAGCAGCCCAAGCGGGAGTGGCAACAATGAGCAGTTCTTC	CASSPSGSGNNEQFF
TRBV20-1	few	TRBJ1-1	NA	TGCAGTGCTAGAGGTTACACTGAAGCTTTCTTT	CSARGYTEAFF
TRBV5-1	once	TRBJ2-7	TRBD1	TGCGCCAGCAGCGTGGGACCGGGACAGGGGGCTCAGCAGTACTTC	CASSVGPGQGAQQYF
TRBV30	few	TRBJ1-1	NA	TGTGCCGGAGGGCGGAACACTGAAGCTTTCTTT	CAGGRNTEAFF
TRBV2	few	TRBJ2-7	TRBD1	TGTGCCAGCGGGGCCGGGACAGACTACGAGCAGTACTTC	CASGAGTDYEQYF
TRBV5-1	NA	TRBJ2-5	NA	TGCGCCAGCAGCTTGGTTGGCGAGACCCAGTACTTC	CASSLVGETQYF
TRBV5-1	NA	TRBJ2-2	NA	TGCGCCAGCAGTAGTGACCCCTACACCGGGGAGCTGTTTTTT	CASSSDPYTGELFF
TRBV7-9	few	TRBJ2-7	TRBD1	TGTGCCAGCAGCTTAGGACAGGGCCACGAGCAGTACTTC	CASSLGQGHEQYF
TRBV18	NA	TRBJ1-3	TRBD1	TGTGCCAGCTCACCACCCGGGGACAGCTCTGGAAACACCATATATTTT	CASSPPGDSSGNTIYF
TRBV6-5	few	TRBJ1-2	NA	TGTGCCAGCAGCCGGCGCGCTGAAACAAACTATGGCTACACCTTC	CASSRRAETNYGYTF
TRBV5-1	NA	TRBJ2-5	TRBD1	TGCGCCAGCAGCACCGACAGGGGTTCAGCACAAGAGACCCAGTACTTC	CASSTDRGSAQETQYF